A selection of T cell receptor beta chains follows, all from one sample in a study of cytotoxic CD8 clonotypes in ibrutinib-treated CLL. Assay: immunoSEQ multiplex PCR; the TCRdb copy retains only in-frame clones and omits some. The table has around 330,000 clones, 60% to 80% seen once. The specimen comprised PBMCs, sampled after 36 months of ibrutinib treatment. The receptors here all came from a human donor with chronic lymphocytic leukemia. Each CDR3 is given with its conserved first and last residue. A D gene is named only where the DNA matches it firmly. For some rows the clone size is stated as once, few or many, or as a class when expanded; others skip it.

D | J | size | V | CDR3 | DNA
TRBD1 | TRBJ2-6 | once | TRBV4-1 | CASSQRGLVSGANVLTF | TGCGCCAGCAGCCAAAGGGGGCTGGTTTCTGGGGCCAACGTCCTGACTTTC
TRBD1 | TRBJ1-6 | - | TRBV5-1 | CASSLARDRVNSPLHF | TGCGCCAGCAGCTTGGCCAGGGACAGGGTTAATTCACCCCTCCACTTT
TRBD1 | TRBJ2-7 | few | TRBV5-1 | CASSLLGQGYEQYF | TGCGCCAGCAGCTTGCTCGGACAGGGCTACGAGCAGTACTTC
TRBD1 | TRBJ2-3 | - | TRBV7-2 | CASSLATGGPDTQYF | TGTGCCAGCAGCTTAGCGACAGGGGGGCCAGATACGCAGTATTTT
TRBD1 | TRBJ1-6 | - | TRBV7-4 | CASSPRTGESPLHF | TGTGCCAGCAGCCCCCGCACAGGGGAATCACCCCTCCACTTT
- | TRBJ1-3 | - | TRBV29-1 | CSVEEVEGGGNTIYF | TGCAGCGTTGAAGAGGTAGAGGGAGGCGGAAACACCATATATTTT
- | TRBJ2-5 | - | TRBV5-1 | CASSSKPMETQYF | TGCGCCAGCAGCTCTAAACCGATGGAGACCCAGTACTTC
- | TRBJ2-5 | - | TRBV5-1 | CASSLVGGGQETQYF | TGCGCCAGCAGCTTGGTAGGGGGTGGCCAAGAGACCCAGTACTTC
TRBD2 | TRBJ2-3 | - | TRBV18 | CASSPRAGSTDTQYF | TGTGCCAGCTCACCACGAGCGGGGTCCACAGATACGCAGTATTTT
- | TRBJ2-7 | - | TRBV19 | CASSIDPVVSYEQYF | TGTGCCAGTAGTATAGACCCGGTTGTCTCCTACGAGCAGTACTTC
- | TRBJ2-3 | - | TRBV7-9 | CASSLVGMGGDTQYF | TGTGCCAGCAGCTTAGTGGGGATGGGCGGAGATACGCAGTATTTT
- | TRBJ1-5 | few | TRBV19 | CASSIDGNNQPQHF | TGTGCCAGTAGTATAGATGGTAACAATCAGCCCCAGCATTTT
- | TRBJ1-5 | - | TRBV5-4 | CASSFQAHPGSNQPQHF | TGTGCCAGCAGCTTCCAGGCCCACCCCGGGAGCAATCAGCCCCAGCATTTT
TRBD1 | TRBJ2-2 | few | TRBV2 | CASSEAGGQGAWTGELFF | TGTGCCAGCAGTGAAGCCGGGGGACAGGGGGCATGGACCGGGGAGCTGTTTTTT
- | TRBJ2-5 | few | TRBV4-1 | CASSQRSRTQETQYF | TGCGCCAGCAGCCAACGATCGCGGACGCAAGAGACCCAGTACTTC
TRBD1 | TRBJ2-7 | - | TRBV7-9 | CASSPPTGRSYEQYF | TGTGCCAGCAGCCCTCCGACAGGGAGATCCTACGAGCAGTACTTC
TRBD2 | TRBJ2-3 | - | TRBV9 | CASSAGLSTDTQYF | TGTGCCAGCAGCGCGGGACTAAGCACAGATACGCAGTATTTT
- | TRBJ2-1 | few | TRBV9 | CASSVGLGNEQFF | TGTGCCAGCAGCGTAGGGTTAGGAAATGAGCAGTTCTTC
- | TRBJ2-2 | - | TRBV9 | CASSPRSGTTGELFF | TGTGCCAGCAGCCCGAGATCGGGAACCACCGGGGAGCTGTTTTTT
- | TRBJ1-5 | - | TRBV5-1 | CASSETPGYNQPQHF | TGCGCCAGCAGCGAGACACCTGGGTACAATCAGCCCCAGCATTTT
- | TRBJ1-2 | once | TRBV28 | CASSLGVSYTF | TGTGCCAGCAGTTTAGGTGTTAGCTACACCTTC
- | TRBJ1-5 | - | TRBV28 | CASCWGNQPQHF | TGTGCCAGTTGCTGGGGCAATCAGCCCCAGCATTTT
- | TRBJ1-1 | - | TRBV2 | CANGFDGEAFF | TGTGCCAACGGATTCGACGGTGAAGCTTTCTTT
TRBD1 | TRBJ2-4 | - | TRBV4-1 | CASSPQGAWNIQYF | TGCGCCAGCAGCCCTCAGGGGGCATGGAACATTCAGTACTTC
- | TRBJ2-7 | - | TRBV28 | CASRVRRGHYEQYF | TGTGCCAGCAGAGTCAGACGGGGGCATTACGAGCAGTACTTC
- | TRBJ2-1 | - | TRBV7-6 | CASSLAQGVLKNEQFF | TGTGCCAGCAGCTTAGCGCAGGGAGTTCTGAAGAATGAGCAGTTCTTC
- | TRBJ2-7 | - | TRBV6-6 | CASSYSTGQKKKYF | TGTGCCAGCAGTTACTCGACGGGACAAAAAAAGAAGTACTTC
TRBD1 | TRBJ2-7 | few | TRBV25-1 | CASSEPDRVRQYF | TGTGCCAGCAGTGAACCCGACAGGGTACGGCAGTACTTC
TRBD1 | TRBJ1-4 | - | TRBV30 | CAWASGGAIRNEKLFF | TGTGCCTGGGCCTCAGGGGGCGCGATCCGTAATGAAAAACTGTTTTTT
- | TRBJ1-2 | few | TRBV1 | CTSSHTGNGYTF | TGCACCAGCAGCCATACAGGGAATGGCTACACCTTC
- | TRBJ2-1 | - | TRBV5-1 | CASSPWAVGNNEQFF | TGCGCCAGCAGCCCGTGGGCAGTCGGTAACAATGAGCAGTTCTTC
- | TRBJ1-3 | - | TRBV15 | CATSRDPQAGNTIYF | TGTGCCACCAGCAGAGATCCCCAGGCTGGAAACACCATATATTTT
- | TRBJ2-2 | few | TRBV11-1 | CASSPRGAGELFF | TGTGCCAGCAGCCCAAGGGGGGCCGGGGAGCTGTTTTTT
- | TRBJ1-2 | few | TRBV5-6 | CASSFPGTDYGYTF | TGTGCCAGCAGCTTCCCGGGGACGGACTATGGCTACACCTTC
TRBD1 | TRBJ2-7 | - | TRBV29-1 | CSVEEQGTGGSYEQYF | TGCAGCGTTGAAGAACAAGGGACAGGGGGCTCCTACGAGCAGTACTTC
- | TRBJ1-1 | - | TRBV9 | CASSVDVVGAEAFF | TGTGCCAGCAGCGTAGATGTGGTCGGCGCTGAAGCTTTCTTT
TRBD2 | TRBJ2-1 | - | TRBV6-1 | CASNQRGHYEQFF | TGTGCCAGCAATCAGCGGGGCCATTATGAGCAGTTCTTC
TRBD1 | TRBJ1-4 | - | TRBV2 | CASSGSPGQGPNEKLFF | TGTGCCAGCAGTGGATCCCCGGGACAGGGTCCAAATGAAAAACTGTTTTTT
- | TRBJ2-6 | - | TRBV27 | CASSPLALSGANVLTF | TGTGCCAGCAGTCCCCTCGCCCTCTCTGGGGCCAACGTCCTGACTTTC
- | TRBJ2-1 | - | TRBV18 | CASSPTVYNEQFF | TGTGCCAGCTCACCGACAGTCTACAATGAGCAGTTCTTC